These 21 T cell receptor beta chains originate from one sample sequenced in a study of control samples from healthy donors and cancer patients. Clones were read by immunoSEQ multiplex PCR, and TCRdb kept only the in-frame ones, dropping some. The repertoire has roughly 69,000 clones, 65% to 85% of them found once; the top ten carry 15% to 19%. Sequencing used blood. These receptors all come from a man between 60 and 75 years old in good health.

The rearrangement joins TRBV2 to TRBJ2-7; D gene unclear. CDR1 is SNHLY, CDR2 FYNNEI, per germline. This CDR3 has 12 amino acids. Trimming removed 8 bases at V and 3 bases at J, with 11 bases between. The DNA of the CDR3 is TGTGCCAGCGCCCAAGGCAGCTACGAGCAGTACTTC. This encodes CASAQGSYEQYF.

This chain joins TRBV7-9 and TRBJ2-2, with D hard to call. The CDR3 spans 13 residues. Germline CDR1 SEHNR, CDR2 FQNEAQ (reference sequence). V shed 1 base and J shed 11 bases, with 11 bases lying between them. CDR3 residues: CASSLEGSYELFF. The CDR3 nucleotides read TGTGCCAGCAGCTTAGAGGGCAGCTATGAGCTGTTTTTT.

The chain couples TRBV4-1 to TRBJ1-1, with a weak D call TRBD1 (5 bases). CDR1 and CDR2 from the germline V gene are MGHRA and YSYEKL. The CDR3 consists of 19 residues. Trimming removed 6 bases at V and 4 bases at J, with 30 bases between. The CDR3 DNA sequence: TGCGCCAGCAGTCCGAAAGTCCTAGGGTCTCGTGAGGGGACCACTGAAGCTTTCTTT. This sequence encodes CASSPKVLGSREGTTEAFF.

V gene TRBV24-1 combines with J gene TRBJ2-1, with D tentatively TRBD1 (6 bases). The CDR3 length is 17 residues. V was trimmed by 2 bases and J by 3 bases, leaving 16 bases between them. Germline values: CDR1 KGHDR, CDR2 SFDVKD. CDR3 DNA sequence: TGTGCCACCAGTGATTCCAGGGGCGTCCTCCTCTACAATGAGCAGTTCTTC. This gives the protein CATSDSRGVLLYNEQFF.

Here the CDR3 reads CASSKLGGNEQFF. The CDR3 nucleotides read TGTGCCAGCAGCAAGTTGGGAGGCAATGAGCAGTTCTTC. This chain uses TRBV7-3 with TRBJ2-1; maybe TRBD2 (6 bases). Per the germline V gene, CDR1 is SGHTA and CDR2 is FQGTGA. The CDR3 spans 13 residues. V shed 5 bases and J shed 6 bases, with 11 bases lying between them.

The J gene is TRBJ1-1, the V gene TRBV4-3; 7 positions match TRBD1. Germline CDR1 LGHNA, CDR2 YSLEER. The CDR3 is 15 residues long. V lost 4 bases, J lost 0 bases, and 5 bases stayed unmatched. For the CDR3, the DNA is TGCGCCAGCAGCCGACAGGGCGACATGAACACTGAAGCTTTCTTT. Translation gives CASSRQGDMNTEAFF.

The J gene is TRBJ2-3, the V gene TRBV27, with 9 bases aligning to TRBD2. V shed 10 bases, J shed 4 bases, and the junction held 9 bases outside the gene matches. The CDR3 runs to 14 residues. Germline values: CDR1 MNHEY, CDR2 SMNVEV (reference sequence). This CDR3 is CATPRGGGSDTQYF. CDR3 coding DNA: TGTGCCACCCCGCGGGGGGGCGGGTCAGATACGCAGTATTTT.

In this sample, this clone turned up a few times. The chain joins TRBV28 to TRBJ2-2; 9 nucleotides align to TRBD1. In germline, CDR1 is MDHEN, CDR2 SYDVKM. There are 15 residues in the CDR3. V lost 5 bases, J lost 7 bases, and 8 bases stayed unmatched. Written as DNA, the CDR3 is TGTGCCAGCAGTGCCGGACAGGGGAGGGTCGGGGAGCTGTTTTTT. Translation: CASSAGQGRVGELFF.

The chain recombines TRBV7-2 with TRBJ1-2; the D is unclear. Trimming removed 6 bases at V and 5 bases at J, with 10 bases between. CDR3 length: 12 amino acids. Per germline, CDR1 SGHTA and CDR2 FQGNSA. For the CDR3, the DNA is TGTGCCAGCAGGTTGCCGGATTATGGCTACACCTTC. Encoded protein: CASRLPDYGYTF.

The chain links TRBV19 to TRBJ2-5, with a possible D match to TRBD2 (6 bases). This CDR3 is 11 amino acids long. CDR1 and CDR2 from the germline V gene are LNHDA and SQIVND (reference sequence). V was cut by 4 bases and J by 7 bases, with 7 bases left in between. CDR3: CASSTGGTQYF. The CDR3 region has the DNA TGTGCCAGTAGTACCGGGGGGACCCAGTACTTC.

This sequence joins TRBV19 and TRBJ2-5; no clear D. Germline assignment: CDR1 LNHDA and CDR2 SQIVND (reference sequence). This CDR3 contains 17 residues. Between the trimmed V and J ends, which lost 7 bases and 5 bases, there was a span of 26 bases. The CDR3 sequence: CASKGEVAAIVRETQYF. The CDR3 nucleotides read TGTGCCAGTAAGGGTGAGGTAGCCGCTATAGTACGGGAGACCCAGTACTTC.

The chain combines TRBV25-1 with TRBJ1-1, with D possibly being TRBD1 (5 bases). CDR3 length: 14 amino acids. Germline CDR1 reads MGHDK; CDR2 reads SYGVNS. V lost 1 base and J 1 base, leaving 7 bases between the germline ends. The DNA of the CDR3 is TGTGCCAGCAGTGAATTGGGGGGGAACACTGAAGCTTTCTTT. Amino acid sequence: CASSELGGNTEAFF.

The V and J genes are TRBV5-1 and TRBJ2-1; no definite D call. The V and J ends lost 1 base and 7 bases respectively, with 6 bases between them. Germline CDR1 reads SGHRS; CDR2 reads YFSETQ. This CDR3 has 12 amino acids. CDR3 in amino acids: CASSLPLNEQFF. The CDR3, as DNA: TGCGCCAGCAGCTTGCCCCTTAATGAGCAGTTCTTC.

The rearrangement uses TRBV6-5 and TRBJ2-5, with TRBD2 as a possible D gene (5 bases). V lost 6 bases to trimming and J lost 4 bases, with 18 bases between them. Germline CDR1 MNHEY, CDR2 SVGAGI. The CDR3 spans 15 residues. The CDR3 nucleotides are TGTGCCAGCAGACCACCCCCGCCGGGAAGAGAGACCCAGTACTTC. As protein: CASRPPPPGRETQYF.

The gene calls are TRBV5-8 and TRBJ2-5; the D gene is possibly TRBD2 (7 bases). The germline CDR1 and CDR2 sequences are SGHTS and YDEGEE. This CDR3 has 16 amino acids. The V and J ends lost 6 bases and 0 bases respectively, with 18 bases between them. The CDR3, as DNA: TGTGCCAGCACCGTGGGAGGGGGGCTGGACCAAGAGACCCAGTACTTC. As protein: CASTVGGGLDQETQYF. The full variable domain, its missing parts supplied by reference TRBV5-8 and TRBJ2-5, is EAGVTQSPTHLIKTRGQQATLRCSPISGHTSVYWYQQALGLGLQFLLWYDEGEERNRGNFPPRFSGRQFPNYSSELNVNALELEDSALYLCASTVGGGLDQETQYFGPGTRLLVL.

The chain has TRBV4-3 and TRBJ2-1; 8 nucleotides agree with TRBD2. Germline CDR1 reads LGHNA; CDR2 reads YSLEER. The CDR3 is 15 amino acids. Trimming at V came to 4 bases and at J to 7 bases, leaving 9 bases not matched to a gene. CDR3 sequence (DNA): TGCGCCAGCAGCCGGACTAGCAATAAAGGGAATGAGCAGTTCTTC. This codes for CASSRTSNKGNEQFF.

The chain employs TRBV28 and TRBJ1-1; maybe TRBD1 (6 bases). In germline, CDR1 is MDHEN, CDR2 SYDVKM. The V gene lost 5 bases and the J gene lost 2 bases, with 12 bases spanning the gap. This CDR3 is built from 14 residues. CDR3 region: CASSIKQGNTEAFF. The DNA for the CDR3 is TGTGCCAGCAGTATAAAACAGGGAAACACTGAAGCTTTCTTT.

The rearrangement joins TRBV21-1 to TRBJ2-4; the table's TRBD1 call for D was not verified on the DNA. TRBV21-1 is described as a pseudogene. The CDR3 totals 16 residues. Written as DNA, the CDR3 is TGTGCCAGCAGCAAAGTGGGACAGGGCGTTTTGAACATTCAGTACTTC. Residues: CASSKVGQGVLNIQYF.

The chain recombines TRBV18 with TRBJ2-7, with 7 bases fitting TRBD1. The CDR3 is 18 residues long. Germline V gene sequence: CDR1 KGHSH, CDR2 LQKENI. V was clipped by 2 bases and J by 3 bases; unmatched bases: 16. CDR3 region: CASSPISSFGTELYEQYF. The CDR3 DNA reads TGTGCCAGCTCACCAATCTCATCGTTTGGGACAGAACTCTACGAGCAGTACTTC.

V usage is TRBV5-1 and J usage is TRBJ1-2, with TRBD1 matching over 8 bases. In germline, CDR1 is SGHRS, CDR2 YFSETQ. This CDR3 has 14 residues. Losses at the gene ends were 4 bases for V and 4 bases for J; bases not matched to a gene: 6. Written as DNA, the CDR3 is TGCGCCAGCAGCCCGGACACAGGGGGCTATGGCTACACCTTC. It codes for CASSPDTGGYGYTF.

The chain employs TRBV9 and TRBJ2-1; D not certain. From germline, CDR1 is SGDLS and CDR2 YYNGEE. The ends were cut back, 0 bases at V and 9 bases at J, with 13 bases in the middle. The CDR3 totals 14 residues. The CDR3: CASSVAPSYAEQFF. CDR3 in DNA: TGTGCCAGCAGCGTAGCTCCTAGTTATGCTGAGCAGTTCTTC.